This TCR beta chain came from a study of molecular identifiers for immune sequencing clone quantification. TCRdb redid the calling of the PCR reads with MiXCR, one entry per CDR3 protein. The data contain 15,000 to 20,000 distinct CDR3 sequences, about a fifth of them singletons. This clonotype was picked up a small number of times. Its matching antigen is unknown. Germline V gene sequence: CDR1 ENHRY, CDR2 SYGVKD. This CDR3 has 15 residues. The V gene lost 8 bases and the J gene lost 0 bases, with 11 bases spanning the gap. Findings and limits, study-wide: Jurkat TCR RNA from one cell was spiked into approximately 1 million naive cells, and it was reportedly detectable there. In naive cells, clones above 20 RNA copies held under 1% of molecules, whereas in effector cells they held over 97%.

The chain has TRBV10-3 and TRBJ2-6; D unclear. This TCR came from a human donor in good health. Some libraries in this study had Jurkat cell RNA spiked in. Source material: naive CD8+ T cells from blood, with Jurkat cell RNA spiked in. Indicated subset: FACS-sorted CD8+CD4-CCR7+CD45RA+ naive T cells. The CDR3 here is CAIRHPSSGANVLTF. CDR3 in DNA: TGTGCCATCCGACATCCCTCCTCTGGGGCCAACGTCCTGACTTTC.